The 14 T cell receptor beta chains presented below share a single source sample, sequenced in a study of T cell clonality in common variable immunodeficiency. Libraries were prepared by immunoSEQ multiplex PCR; TCRdb keeps only in-frame clonotypes and omits some of them. The specimen gives tens of thousands of clones without singletons; the ten biggest hold around 2.8%. Sequencing used peripheral blood mononuclear cells. These TCRs come from a person aged 18-69 years in good health.

A word on this clone: The read is 3 residues too short to cover the CDR3 end, so that end is filled in from the germline J gene. The chain combines TRBV19 with TRBJ1-2, with unresolved D. Germline lookup yields CDR1 LNHDA and CDR2 SQIVND (reference sequence). CDR3 length equals 15 residues. The CDR3 sequence is CASSIGSGSTDTYTF. The covered CDR3 bases are TGTGCCAGTAGTATAGGCAGCGGGAGCACAGATACC.

This clone was detected ten times or more. The read gets to within 3 residues of the CDR3 end, and the germline J gene fills in the rest. The chain combines TRBV5-1 with TRBJ1-1; D is perhaps TRBD1 (6 bases). CDR3 size: 16 residues. Germline V gene data show CDR1 as SGHRS and CDR2 as YFSETQ. Trimming took 4 bases from V and 3 from J, leaving 19 bases between them. CDR3 bases read: TGCGCCAGCAGCCTTCGGGGGGGGGCCCAGGACACTGAA. Its translation is CASSLRGGAQDTE. The entire CDR3 is CASSLRGGAQDTEAFF.

This clone was seen repeatedly, ten times or more. The CDR3 protein is CASSLDRQGSYNEQFF. The sequenced part of the CDR3 DNA is TGCGCCAGCAGCTTGGATAGGCAGGGTTCCTACAATGAG. V and J are TRBV5-1 and TRBJ2-1; D is possibly TRBD1 (5 bases). Sequencing ends 3 residues short of the CDR3 end; the germline J gene provides the rest. The germline CDR1 and CDR2 sequences are SGHRS and YFSETQ. Trimming removed 0 bases from V and 1 base from J, with 11 bases in between. CDR3 length: 16 residues. Supplemented by reference TRBV5-1 and TRBJ2-1, the full variable domain reads KAGVTQTPRYLIKTRGQQVTLSCSPISGHRSVSWYQQTPGQGLQFLFEYFSETQRNKGNFPGRFSGRQFSNSRSEMNVSTLELGDSALYLCASSLDRQGSYNEQFFGPGTRLTVL.

Many counts were recorded for this clone. The read ends 3 residues before the CDR3 terminus; that terminus is restored from the germline J gene. The chain joins TRBV12-3 or TRBV12-4 to TRBJ1-2; D gene uncertain. The CDR3 consists of 14 residues. The V and J ends lost 2 bases and 5 bases respectively, with 12 bases between them. The CDR3 bases that were read are TGTGCCAGCAGTTTAAAACCGACTGCTTATGGC. Translating it yields CASSLKPTAYG. The whole CDR3 sequence reads CASSLKPTAYGYTF.

This clone was seen ten or more times. The read is 3 residues too short to cover the CDR3 end, so that end is filled in from the germline J gene. The chain couples TRBV6-1 to TRBJ2-1; D remains unclear. CDR1 and CDR2 (germline): MNHNS, SASEGT. Trimming removed 0 bases at V and 9 bases at J, with 15 bases between. The CDR3 covers 15 residues. The CDR3 DNA, read in part, is TGTGCCAGCAGTGAAGCACGACTGGCCGTCGGTGAG. It specifies CASSEARLAVGE. The complete CDR3 reads CASSEARLAVGEQFF.

This clone was recorded many times. Read data end 3 residues before the CDR3 end; the end is taken from the germline J gene. This sequence joins TRBV2 and TRBJ2-4, with a weak D call TRBD2 (6 bases). Germline values: CDR1 SNHLY, CDR2 FYNNEI. The CDR3 spans 14 residues. CDR3 bases read: TGTGCCAGCAGTGACATAGGAGGACTATCCACT. It is translated as CASSDIGGLST. From start to end, the CDR3 is CASSDIGGLSTQYF.

This clone was recorded many times. The read ends 3 residues early relative to the CDR3; the germline J gene fills the gap. The chain couples TRBV5-5 to TRBJ2-7; D gene unclear. CDR1 is SGHKS and CDR2 is YYEKEE in the germline V gene (reference sequence). This CDR3 is 14 amino acids long. V lost 2 bases and J 0 bases, leaving 9 bases between the germline ends. The CDR3 bases that were read are TGTGCCAGCAGCTTAAAGCTCGGCTCCTACGAG. This gives the protein CASSLKLGSYE. The entire CDR3 protein reads CASSLKLGSYEQYF.

This clone appeared many times. The read gets to within 3 residues of the CDR3 end, and the germline J gene fills in the rest. The gene calls are TRBV6-1 and TRBJ1-2; 7 nucleotides agree with TRBD1. The CDR3 runs 15 residues. CDR1 and CDR2 (germline): MNHNS, SASEGT. V lost 0 bases, J lost 4 bases, and 5 bases stayed unmatched. The CDR3 loop reads CASSEAAGGVYGYTF. Incomplete CDR3 DNA: TGTGCCAGCAGTGAAGCGGCAGGGGGAGTCTATGGC.

This clone was observed at least ten times. Read data end 3 residues before the CDR3 end; the end is taken from the germline J gene. V gene TRBV7-2 combines with J gene TRBJ1-1; perhaps TRBD1 as D (5 bases). From germline, CDR1 is SGHTA and CDR2 FQGNSA. The CDR3 is 15 amino acids. Between the trimmed V and J ends, which lost 1 base and 1 base, there was a span of 10 bases. The CDR3 bases that were read are TGTGCCAGCAGCTTAGTAGCGGGGGGGAACACTGAA. It codes for CASSLVAGGNTE. From start to end, the CDR3 is CASSLVAGGNTEAFF.

The CDR3 loop is CASSLRGLPTDTYTF. The sequenced CDR3 bases are TGTGCCAGCAGTCTAAGGGGGCTCCCCACAGATACC. This chain uses TRBV6-2 or TRBV6-3 with TRBJ1-2, with 7 bases fitting TRBD1. The CDR3 is cut off 3 residues early in the read; its end comes from the germline J gene. CDR3 length: 15 residues. Germline V lookup: CDR1 MNHEY, CDR2 SVGEGT.

This clone was recorded at least ten times. From the germline J gene comes the end of the CDR3, since the read stops 3 residues before it. J is TRBJ2-3 and V is TRBV7-3; 7 nucleotides line up with TRBD2. The CDR3 is 14 amino acids. The trim removed 2 bases at V and 1 base at J, leaving 0 bases unmatched. Germline CDR1 reads SGHTA; CDR2 reads FQGTGA. CDR3 DNA, as far as it was read: TGTGCCAGCAGCTTAGCGGGGGGCACAGATACG. Translated, it gives CASSLAGGTDT. The entire CDR3 is CASSLAGGTDTQYF.

This clone was recorded many times. Read sequence stops 3 residues before the CDR3 end, and the germline J gene provides the missing end. The chain couples TRBV18 to TRBJ2-3; the match to TRBD2 covers 14 bases. The V gene's germline CDR1 is KGHSH and CDR2 LQKENI. V lost 4 bases, J lost 0 bases, and 6 bases stayed unmatched. This CDR3 is built from 18 residues. The CDR3 DNA, read in part, is TGTGCCAGCTCACACGGGACTAGCGGGGGACTTAGCACAGATACG. Amino acids: CASSHGTSGGLSTDT. The whole CDR3 sequence reads CASSHGTSGGLSTDTQYF.

This clone was counted ten times or more. CDR3 DNA (partial): TGCGCCAGCAGCTTGGGGGACAGGGCCTCAGATGGC. This codes for CASSLGDRASDG. The complete CDR3 reads CASSLGDRASDGYTF. The chain joins TRBV5-1 to TRBJ1-2; 9 nucleotides agree with TRBD1. With the read ending 3 residues before the CDR3 end, the germline J gene is used to fill in that end. Germline CDR1 is SGHRS and CDR2 is YFSETQ. This CDR3 has 15 residues. V dropped 0 bases and J dropped 6; count of bases not matched to a gene: 6.

This clone showed up many times. From the germline J gene comes the end of the CDR3, since the read stops 3 residues before it. The same CDR3 also results from other DNA sequences found in this sample. V and J are TRBV5-1 and TRBJ2-3; TRBD2 might be the D (5 bases). V lost 4 bases to trimming and J lost 3 bases, with 6 bases between them. CDR3 size: 12 residues. Germline V gene data show CDR1 as SGHRS and CDR2 as YFSETQ. The sequenced part of the CDR3 DNA is TGCGCCAGCAGCCCGGGGACAGATACG. This codes for CASSPGTDT. Given in full, the CDR3 is CASSPGTDTQYF.